This entry lists 18 T cell receptor beta chains sequenced from one sample in a study of blood T cell repertoires in COVID-19 (dated by TCRdb to about 2020). To prepare the library, the immunoSEQ multiplex PCR assay was applied. TCRdb's version of the immuneACCESS table is confined to in-frame rearrangements and falls short of the full clone set. An unresolved V gene accounts for under half of the shortfall where checked; the remainder is of unknown origin. The sample data list about 270,000 clones, and 65% to 90% of these were observed just once. The ten largest clones take up 13% of the sample. Sequencing used peripheral blood. The receptors come from a human donor in a cohort sampled during active COVID-19.

V gene TRBV9 combines with J gene TRBJ2-6; D is uncertain. CDR3 length: 15 residues. Trimming shortened V by 2 bases and J by 4 bases, and 10 bases separated the two germline ends. Germline V gene lookup returns CDR1 SGDLS and CDR2 YYNGEE. CDR3 loop: CASSVLAAGANVLTF. CDR3 in DNA: TGTGCCAGCAGCGTCTTAGCTGCGGGGGCCAACGTCCTGACTTTC.

The chain joins TRBV15 to TRBJ2-7; TRBD1 aligns across 10 bases. The CDR3 covers 16 residues. Germline assignment: CDR1 LNHNV and CDR2 YYDKDF (reference sequence). J was trimmed by 5 bases and V by 1 base; bases with no gene match: 8. Here the CDR3 reads CATSRVRGTGEDEQYF. CDR3 sequence (DNA): TGTGCCACCAGCAGAGTGCGAGGGACAGGGGAAGACGAGCAGTACTTC.

This clone came up many times. This chain uses TRBV9 with TRBJ1-1; a weak D match, TRBD1 (6 bases). The CDR3 covers 18 residues. V lost 0 bases and J 6 bases, leaving 24 bases between the germline ends. Per germline, CDR1 SGDLS and CDR2 YYNGEE. The CDR3 loop is CASSVDPGTGTARAEAFF. CDR3 DNA sequence: TGTGCCAGCAGCGTAGATCCCGGAACAGGGACGGCGAGGGCTGAAGCTTTCTTT.

The V and J genes are TRBV7-2 and TRBJ2-1; 9 nucleotides align to TRBD2. The CDR3 sequence is 15 residues long. Trimming cost V 5 bases and J 1 base; bases outside gene matches: 3. Germline CDR1 and CDR2: SGHTA and FQGNSA. CDR3 residues: CASSVSGGSYNEQFF. The CDR3 nucleotides are TGTGCCAGCAGCGTTAGCGGGGGTTCCTACAATGAGCAGTTCTTC.

The chain couples TRBV4-2 to TRBJ2-6, with D possibly being TRBD1 (5 bases). The CDR3 has 19 amino acids. The germline gives CDR1 LGHNA, CDR2 YNFKEQ. Trimming removed 0 bases from V and 0 bases from J, with 15 bases in between. In DNA, the CDR3 is TGTGCCAGCAGCCAAGATCTTATAGGGGCAAGCTCTGGGGCCAACGTCCTGACTTTC. Encoded protein: CASSQDLIGASSGANVLTF.

This chain connects TRBV7-9 to TRBJ2-7; 10 bases match TRBD2. In germline, CDR1 is SEHNR, CDR2 FQNEAQ (reference sequence). The CDR3 runs to 15 residues. V was pared by 7 bases and J by 6 bases, with 12 bases of the junction left unmatched. The DNA of the CDR3 is TGTGCCAGCACTCCTCTAGCGGGAGCTACCCGCGAGCAGTACTTC. Translating it yields CASTPLAGATREQYF.

The J gene is TRBJ2-4, the V gene TRBV19; weak D call: TRBD1 (6 bases). Germline-derived CDR1 and CDR2 are LNHDA and SQIVND (reference sequence). The V end lost 6 bases, the J end lost 0 bases, and 27 bases lay between the germline ends. CDR3 length: 20 amino acids. The CDR3 nucleotides are TGTGCCAGTAGCCCAAAGGACAGTCACTTTAGGGTTGCAGCCAAAAACATTCAGTACTTC. Its translation: CASSPKDSHFRVAAKNIQYF.

The J gene is TRBJ2-7, the V gene TRBV6-5; 9 positions match TRBD1. CDR1 is MNHEY, CDR2 SVGAGI, per germline. The J segment lost 3 bases and the V segment lost 0 bases, leaving 3 bases of the junction unmatched. There are 15 residues in the CDR3. In nucleotides, the CDR3 is TGTGCCAGCAGTTACTCCTGGACAGGGGTCTACGAGCAGTACTTC. This encodes CASSYSWTGVYEQYF.

V and J are TRBV9 and TRBJ1-1; D unclear. V was pared by 0 bases and J by 4 bases, with 13 bases between. Germline V gene data show CDR1 as SGDLS and CDR2 as YYNGEE. The CDR3 is 15 residues long. CDR3 in amino acids: CASSVDSGRSTEAFF. In DNA, the CDR3 is TGTGCCAGCAGCGTAGATAGTGGGCGAAGCACTGAAGCTTTCTTT.

The chain uses TRBV7-9 and TRBJ2-7; tentative D call: TRBD2 (6 bases). This CDR3 spans 11 amino acids. Germline assignment: CDR1 SEHNR and CDR2 FQNEAQ (reference sequence). V shed 5 bases and J shed 6 bases, with 8 bases lying between them. The CDR3 protein is CASSGGTEQYF. DNA for the CDR3: TGTGCCAGCAGCGGAGGGACCGAGCAGTACTTC.

This clone was recorded once. The chain is built from TRBV20-1 and TRBJ2-4, with 8 bases lining up with TRBD1. The trim removed 6 bases at V and 16 bases at J, leaving 11 bases unmatched. From germline, CDR1 is DFQATT and CDR2 SNEGSKA (reference sequence). This CDR3 is built from 11 residues. CDR3 amino acids: CSARSGGQGYF. The CDR3 DNA is TGCAGTGCGAGATCCGGAGGACAGGGTTACTTC.

This rearrangement joins TRBV19 to TRBJ2-5; tentative D call: TRBD2 (5 bases). Per the germline V gene, CDR1 is LNHDA and CDR2 is SQIVND (reference sequence). V lost 7 bases and J lost 2, with 11 bases in between. This CDR3 spans 13 amino acids. The CDR3 spells CASMPREQETQYF. CDR3 coding DNA: TGTGCCAGTATGCCGAGGGAGCAAGAGACCCAGTACTTC.

The V call is TRBV19, the J call TRBJ2-7, with 10 bases that match TRBD1. CDR3 length: 14 amino acids. Germline V gives CDR1 LNHDA, CDR2 SQIVND (reference sequence). V lost 8 bases, J lost 4 bases, and 8 bases stayed unmatched. The CDR3: CASATGQGFYEQYF. The CDR3 nucleotides are TGTGCCAGTGCAACGGGACAGGGGTTTTACGAGCAGTACTTC. The full variable domain, its missing parts supplied by reference TRBV19 and TRBJ2-7, is DGGITQSPKYLFRKEGQNVTLSCEQNLNHDAMYWYRQDPGQGLRLIYYSQIVNDFQKGDIAEGYSVSREKKESFPLTVTSAQKNPTAFYLCASATGQGFYEQYFGPGTRLTVT.

The V call is TRBV15, the J call TRBJ1-5; D perhaps matches TRBD1 (5 bases). The CDR3 contains 15 residues. CDR1 and CDR2 from the germline V gene are LNHNV and YYDKDF (reference sequence). Trimming removed 5 bases at V and 7 bases at J, with 18 bases between. The CDR3 DNA is TGTGCCACCAGCGATCGGCAGGGTTTAGGGCAGCCCCAGCATTTT. Its translation is CATSDRQGLGQPQHF.

V usage is TRBV3-1 (or the pseudogene TRBV3-2) and J usage is TRBJ2-2; 10 bases are a match to TRBD2. Per germline, CDR1 LGHDT and CDR2 YNNKEL (reference sequence). The ends lost 6 bases at V and 3 bases at J; junction bases unmatched: 4. The CDR3 extends over 15 amino acids. The CDR3 spells CASSLGLADTGELFF. The CDR3 DNA reads TGTGCCAGCAGTCTTGGACTAGCGGACACCGGGGAGCTGTTTTTT.

The gene calls are TRBV5-4 and TRBJ1-2, with a possible D match to TRBD1 (5 bases). The length of the CDR3 is 12 residues. With 6 bases removed from V and 3 bases from J, the gap between germline ends came to 9 bases. CDR1 SGHNT and CDR2 YYREEE come from the germline V gene (reference sequence). CDR3 region: CASKKQDYGYTF. The CDR3 nucleotides are TGTGCCAGCAAAAAACAGGACTATGGCTACACCTTC.

The gene calls are TRBV2 and TRBJ2-1; 7 positions match TRBD2. V dropped 6 bases and J dropped 3; count of bases not matched to a gene: 5. This CDR3 region has 14 residues. The germline V gene encodes CDR1 SNHLY and CDR2 FYNNEI. DNA for the CDR3: TGTGCCAGCAGGGTGAGCGGGAACTACAATGAGCAGTTCTTC. Encoded protein: CASRVSGNYNEQFF.

The gene calls are TRBV7-9 and TRBJ2-4; a weak D match, TRBD1 (6 bases). V shed 3 bases and J shed 6 bases, with 15 bases lying between them. This CDR3 contains 15 residues. Germline V gene sequence: CDR1 SEHNR, CDR2 FQNEAQ (reference sequence). The CDR3 sequence is CASSLQYPTGNIQYF. The CDR3 DNA sequence: TGTGCCAGCAGCTTGCAATACCCGACAGGAAACATTCAGTACTTC.